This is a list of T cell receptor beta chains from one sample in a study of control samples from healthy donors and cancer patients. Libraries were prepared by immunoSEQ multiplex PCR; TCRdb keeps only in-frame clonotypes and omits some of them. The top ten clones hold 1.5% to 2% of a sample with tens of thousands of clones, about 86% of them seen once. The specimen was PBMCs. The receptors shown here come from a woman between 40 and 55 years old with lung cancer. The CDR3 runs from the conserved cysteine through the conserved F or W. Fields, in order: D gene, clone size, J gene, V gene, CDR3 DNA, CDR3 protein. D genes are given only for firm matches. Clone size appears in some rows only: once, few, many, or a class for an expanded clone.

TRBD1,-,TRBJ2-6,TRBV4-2,TGTGCCAGCACCCGGACAGGGGGCTCTGGGGCCAACGTCCTGACTTTC,CASTRTGGSGANVLTF
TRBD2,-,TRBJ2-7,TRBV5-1,TGCGCCAGCAGCCTCCGGGGGGGGTACGAGCAGTACTTC,CASSLRGGYEQYF
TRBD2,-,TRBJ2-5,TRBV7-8,TGTGCCAGCAGCTTAATCCGTACGGGGGGAGAGACCCAGTACTTC,CASSLIRTGGETQYF
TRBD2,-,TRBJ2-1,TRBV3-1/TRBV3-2,TGTGCCAGCAGCCAAGCAGCGGGGGTTCGCAATGAGCAGTTCTTC,CASSQAAGVRNEQFF
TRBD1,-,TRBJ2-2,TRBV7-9,TGTGCCAGCAGCATGCCGACAGGGAGCACCGGGGAGCTGTTTTTT,CASSMPTGSTGELFF
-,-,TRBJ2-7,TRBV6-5,TGTGCCAGCAGTTCGGCCGCCGGGACACCGGAGCAGTACTTC,CASSSAAGTPEQYF
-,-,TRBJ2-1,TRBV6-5,TGTGCCAGCAGTCGTACCTTCGGCGAGCAGTTCTTC,CASSRTFGEQFF
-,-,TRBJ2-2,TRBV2,TGTGCCAGCAGAGAACAGGGTATCGGCACCGGGGAGCTGTTTTTT,CASREQGIGTGELFF
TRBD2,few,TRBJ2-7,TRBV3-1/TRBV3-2,TGTGCCAGCAGCCAGACCGGGACTAGCTCCTACGAGCAGTACTTC,CASSQTGTSSYEQYF
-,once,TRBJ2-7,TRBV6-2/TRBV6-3,TGTGCCAGCAGTGGAATACCGTCGTGGGGCGAGACCTACGAGCAGTACTTC,CASSGIPSWGETYEQYF
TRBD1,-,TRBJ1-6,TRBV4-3,TGCGCCAGCAGCCAAGACCCGGGACAGGATCATAATTCACCCCTCCACTTT,CASSQDPGQDHNSPLHF
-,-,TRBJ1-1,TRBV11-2,TGTGCCAGCAGCTTAGAGTCGGGGACTGAAGCTTTCTTT,CASSLESGTEAFF
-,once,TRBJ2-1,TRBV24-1,TGTGCCACCAGTGATTTCGGGCAGACATACAATGAGCAGTTCTTC,CATSDFGQTYNEQFF
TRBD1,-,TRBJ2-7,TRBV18,TGTGCCAGCTCTGCCGGGACAGGAGCCTACGAGCAGTACTTC,CASSAGTGAYEQYF